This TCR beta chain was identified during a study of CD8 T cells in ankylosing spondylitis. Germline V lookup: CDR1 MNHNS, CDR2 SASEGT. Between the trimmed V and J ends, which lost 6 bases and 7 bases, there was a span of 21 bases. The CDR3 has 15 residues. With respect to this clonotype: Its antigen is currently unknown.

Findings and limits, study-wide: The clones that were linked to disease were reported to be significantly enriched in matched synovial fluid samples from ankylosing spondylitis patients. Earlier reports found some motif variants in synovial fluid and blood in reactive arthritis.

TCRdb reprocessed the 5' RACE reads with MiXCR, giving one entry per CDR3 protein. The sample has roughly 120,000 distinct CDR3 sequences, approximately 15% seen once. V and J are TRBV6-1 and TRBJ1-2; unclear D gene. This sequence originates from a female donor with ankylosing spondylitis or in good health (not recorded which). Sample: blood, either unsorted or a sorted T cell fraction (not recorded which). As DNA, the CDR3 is TGTGCCAGCAGCGGGGTTTCGAAGCAACATCCTGGCTACACCTTC. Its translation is CASSGVSKQHPGYTF.